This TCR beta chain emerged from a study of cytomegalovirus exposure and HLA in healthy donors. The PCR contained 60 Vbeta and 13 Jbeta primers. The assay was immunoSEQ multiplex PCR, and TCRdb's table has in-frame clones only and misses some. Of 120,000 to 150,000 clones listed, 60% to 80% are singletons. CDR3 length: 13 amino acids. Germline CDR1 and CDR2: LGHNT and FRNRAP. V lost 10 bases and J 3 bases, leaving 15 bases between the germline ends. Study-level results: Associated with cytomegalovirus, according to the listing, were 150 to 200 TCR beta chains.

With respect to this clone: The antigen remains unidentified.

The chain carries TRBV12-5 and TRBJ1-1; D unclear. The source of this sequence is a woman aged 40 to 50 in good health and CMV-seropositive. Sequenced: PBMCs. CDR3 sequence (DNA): TGTGCTACAAATCGCCTTGCGGACACTGAAGCTTTCTTT. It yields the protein CATNRLADTEAFF.